This T cell receptor beta chain was observed in a study of tumor-infiltrating lymphocytes in localized non-small cell lung cancer. Study information: Several tumor histologies, both smoking statuses, and some post-neoadjuvant chemotherapy samples were included. Notes on the study in general: Immunotypes IM1 and IM2 had similar TCR-derived T-cell fractions. Available tissue quantity limited TCR sequencing to a patient subset.

Germline CDR1 is MNHNY and CDR2 is SVGAGI (reference sequence). Trimming shortened V by 4 bases and J by 5 bases, and 14 bases separated the two germline ends. CDR3 length: 15 amino acids. Clones were sequenced by immunoSEQ multiplex PCR, and TCRdb holds only the in-frame ones, with some missing. The sample includes 20,000 to 25,000 clones, approximately 64% of them seen just once. On this clone itself: Its antigen remains unknown.

The receptor's source is a human donor with non-small cell lung cancer. The rearrangement links TRBV6-6 to TRBJ2-2; D might be TRBD1 (5 bases). Sequencing input: lung tumor tissue. The CDR3 bases are TGTGCCAGCAGTTTCTCACAGGAGATGACCGGGGAGCTGTTTTTT. It is translated as CASSFSQEMTGELFF.